This T cell receptor beta chain was retrieved from a study of cytomegalovirus exposure and HLA in healthy donors. About the research overall: Counted in an early data release were roughly 81 million unique TCRs from HLA-typed donors.

The PCR employed 60 Vbeta primers together with 13 Jbeta primers. Only in-frame clones appear in the TCRdb table, and some are missing; sequencing was by immunoSEQ multiplex PCR. Of 200,000 to 250,000 clones listed, approximately 84% are singletons. J gave up 4 bases and V 5 bases, and 8 bases lay outside the gene matches. This CDR3 region has 15 residues. The V gene's germline CDR1 is LNHDA and CDR2 SQIVND (reference sequence). The source is a middle-aged woman in good health and CMV-seronegative. The specimen sequenced was PBMCs. The chain couples TRBV19 to TRBJ1-3, with 7 bases aligning to TRBD1. CDR3 coding DNA: TGTGCCAGTAGTTGGGACAGTCTTGCCGGAAACACCATATATTTT. It translates to CASSWDSLAGNTIYF.